This record concerns one T cell receptor (beta chain) sequence. Its antigen is not known. Within the ViraFEST assay, antigen-specific CD4+ T cells underwent expansion with viral peptide pools prior to sequencing. Isolation of CD4+ T cells took place after ten to eleven days of culture. The healthy vaccine recipients, who had no prior SARS-CoV-2 infection, showed negative nucleocapsid antibodies. Peptides at about 10 ug/ml and IL-2 at 10 IU/ml were added to around 2 million PBMC per well. A half-medium replacement with IL-2 medium was carried out on days 3 and 7. The sample originates from a study of vaccination effects on CD4 cells after COVID-19. The data were produced by immunoSEQ multiplex PCR, yet TCRdb's version contains in-frame clones alone and is incomplete. The data contain about 52,000 clones, 79% of them seen just once; the ten biggest clones take up just over 6%. Findings and limits, study-wide: Infection-derived and vaccine-derived clones contracted markedly late after vaccination.

Between the trimmed V and J ends, which lost 7 bases and 1 base, there was a span of 13 bases. CDR1 and CDR2 from the germline V gene are MNHEY and SVGAGI. The CDR3 covers 14 residues. This chain uses TRBV6-5 with TRBJ1-1; D possibly corresponds to TRBD1 (6 bases). The sequenced sample was CD4+ T cells from PBMCs cultured with HCoV-OC43 spike peptides, obtained before COVID-19 vaccination. Subset denoted: HCoV-OC43 spike overlapping peptide pool stimulation. This sequence originates from a human donor who received a COVID-19 vaccine. The CDR3 loop reads CASTGGGGNTEAFF. The CDR3 DNA sequence: TGTGCCAGCACCGGGGGAGGGGGGAACACTGAAGCTTTCTTT.